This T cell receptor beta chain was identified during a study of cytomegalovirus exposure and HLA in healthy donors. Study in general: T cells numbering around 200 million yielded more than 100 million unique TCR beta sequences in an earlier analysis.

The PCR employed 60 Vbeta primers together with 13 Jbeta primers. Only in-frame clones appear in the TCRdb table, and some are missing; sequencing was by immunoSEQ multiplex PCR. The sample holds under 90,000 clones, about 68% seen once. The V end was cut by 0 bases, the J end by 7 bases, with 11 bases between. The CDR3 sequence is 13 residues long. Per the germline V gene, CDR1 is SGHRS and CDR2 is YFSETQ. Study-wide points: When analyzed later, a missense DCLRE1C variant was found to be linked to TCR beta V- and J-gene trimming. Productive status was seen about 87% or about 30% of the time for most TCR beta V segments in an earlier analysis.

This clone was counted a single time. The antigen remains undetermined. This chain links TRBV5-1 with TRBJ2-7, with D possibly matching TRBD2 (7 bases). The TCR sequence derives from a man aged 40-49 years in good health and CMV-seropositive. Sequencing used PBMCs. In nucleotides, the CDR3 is TGCGCCAGCAGCTTGGAGGGGGGGAGGGAGCAGTACTTC. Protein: CASSLEGGREQYF.